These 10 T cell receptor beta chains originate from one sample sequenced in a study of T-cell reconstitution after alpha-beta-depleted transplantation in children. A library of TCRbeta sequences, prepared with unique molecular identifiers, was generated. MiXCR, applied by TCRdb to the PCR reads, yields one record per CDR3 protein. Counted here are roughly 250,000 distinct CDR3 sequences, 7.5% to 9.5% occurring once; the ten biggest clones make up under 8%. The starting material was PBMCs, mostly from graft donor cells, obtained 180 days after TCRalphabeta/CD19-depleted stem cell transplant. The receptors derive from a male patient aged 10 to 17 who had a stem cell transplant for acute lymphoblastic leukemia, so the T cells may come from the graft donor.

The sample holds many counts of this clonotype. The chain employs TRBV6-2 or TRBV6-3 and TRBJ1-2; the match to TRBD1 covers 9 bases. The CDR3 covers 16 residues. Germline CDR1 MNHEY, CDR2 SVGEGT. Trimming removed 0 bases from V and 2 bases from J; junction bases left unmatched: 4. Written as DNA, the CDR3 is TGTGCCAGCAGTTACTCGAGAGACAGGGGGAACTATGGCTACACCTTC. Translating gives CASSYSRDRGNYGYTF.

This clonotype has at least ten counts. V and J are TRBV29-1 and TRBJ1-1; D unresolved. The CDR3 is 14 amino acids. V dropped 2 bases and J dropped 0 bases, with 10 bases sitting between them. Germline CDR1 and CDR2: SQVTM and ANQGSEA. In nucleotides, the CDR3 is TGCAGCGTTGAACGGCTGCTCATGAACACTGAAGCTTTCTTT. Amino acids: CSVERLLMNTEAFF.

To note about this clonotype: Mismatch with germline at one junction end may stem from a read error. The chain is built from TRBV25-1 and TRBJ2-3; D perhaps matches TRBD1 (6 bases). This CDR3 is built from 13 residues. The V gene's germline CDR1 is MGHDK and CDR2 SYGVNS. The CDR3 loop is CASSVDSRDTQYF. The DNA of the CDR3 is TGTGCCAGCAGTGTGGACAGCAGAGATACGCAGTATTTT.

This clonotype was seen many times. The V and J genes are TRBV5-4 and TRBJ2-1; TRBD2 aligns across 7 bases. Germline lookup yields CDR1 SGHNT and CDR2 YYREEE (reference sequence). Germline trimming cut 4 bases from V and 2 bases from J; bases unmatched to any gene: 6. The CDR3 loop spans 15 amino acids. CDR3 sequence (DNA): TGTGCCAGCAGCCCCTTCCGGGGGGCCTACAATGAGCAGTTCTTC. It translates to CASSPFRGAYNEQFF.

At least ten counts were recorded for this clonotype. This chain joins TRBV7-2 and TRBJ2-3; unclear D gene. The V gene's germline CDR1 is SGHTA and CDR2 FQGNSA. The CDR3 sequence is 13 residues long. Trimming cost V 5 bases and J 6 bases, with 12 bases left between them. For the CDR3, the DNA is TGTGCCAGCAGCACCTACTTGAAGGATACGCAGTATTTT. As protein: CASSTYLKDTQYF.

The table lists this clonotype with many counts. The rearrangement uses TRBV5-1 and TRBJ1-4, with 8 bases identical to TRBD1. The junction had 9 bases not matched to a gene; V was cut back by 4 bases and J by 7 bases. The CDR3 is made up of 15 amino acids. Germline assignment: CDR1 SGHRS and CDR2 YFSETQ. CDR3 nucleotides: TGCGCCAGCAGCCGGGGGTCAGGGGGCGCTGAAAAACTGTTTTTT. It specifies CASSRGSGGAEKLFF. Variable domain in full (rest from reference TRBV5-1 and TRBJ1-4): KAGVTQTPRYLIKTRGQQVTLSCSPISGHRSVSWYQQTPGQGLQFLFEYFSETQRNKGNFPGRFSGRQFSNSRSEMNVSTLELGDSALYLCASSRGSGGAEKLFFGSGTQLSVL.

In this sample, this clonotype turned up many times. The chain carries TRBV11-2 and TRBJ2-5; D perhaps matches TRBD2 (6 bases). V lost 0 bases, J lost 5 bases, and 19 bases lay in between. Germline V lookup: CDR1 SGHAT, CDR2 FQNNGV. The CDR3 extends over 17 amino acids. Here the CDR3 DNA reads TGTGCCAGCAGCTTAGACGGGGCTAGCGCTGGGGAGGAGACCCAGTACTTC. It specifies CASSLDGASAGEETQYF.

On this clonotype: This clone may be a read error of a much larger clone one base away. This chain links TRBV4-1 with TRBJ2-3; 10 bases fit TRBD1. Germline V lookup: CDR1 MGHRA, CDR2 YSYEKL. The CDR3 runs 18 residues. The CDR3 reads CASSHRQGASGDADTHYF. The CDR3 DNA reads TGCGCCAGCAGCCACCGACAGGGGGCATCTGGTGACGCAGATACGCATTATTTT.

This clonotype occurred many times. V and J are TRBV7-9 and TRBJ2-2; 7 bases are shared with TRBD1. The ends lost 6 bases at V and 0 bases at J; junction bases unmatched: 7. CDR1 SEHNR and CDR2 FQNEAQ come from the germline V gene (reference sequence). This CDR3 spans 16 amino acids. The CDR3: CASRPNRGPNTGELFF. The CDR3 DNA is TGTGCCAGCAGACCCAACAGGGGCCCGAACACCGGGGAGCTGTTTTTT. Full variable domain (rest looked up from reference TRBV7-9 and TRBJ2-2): DTGVSQNPRHKITKRGQNVTFRCDPISEHNRLYWYRQTLGQGPEFLTYFQNEAQLEKSRLLSDRFSAERPKGSFSTLEIQRTEQGDSAMYLCASRPNRGPNTGELFFGEGSRLTVL.

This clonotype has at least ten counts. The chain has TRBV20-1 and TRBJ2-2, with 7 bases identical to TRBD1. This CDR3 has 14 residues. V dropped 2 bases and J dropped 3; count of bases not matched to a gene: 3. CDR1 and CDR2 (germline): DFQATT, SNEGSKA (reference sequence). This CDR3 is CSARMGQYTGELFF. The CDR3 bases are TGCAGTGCTAGAATGGGACAGTACACCGGGGAGCTGTTTTTT.